This entry features one T cell receptor (beta chain) sequence. As processed by the authors: Counts of nucleated cells, estimated from reference gene primer amplification, were obtained. Assay: immunoSEQ multiplex PCR; the TCRdb copy retains only in-frame clones and omits some. Clone size and the V and J calls come from that table; the DNA yielded D and trimming. Altogether about 170,000 clones are present, more than 70% being singletons, with the ten largest covering about 3.5%. Enrollees, about 18 to 89 years old, lived in 24 US areas. In assigning cohorts, the study relied on participant-reported clinical history. CDR3 length: 13 amino acids. Trimming pared 4 bases from V and 10 bases from J, leaving 14 bases between. CDR1 and CDR2 from the germline V gene are GTSNPN and SVGIG (reference sequence). The data belong to a study of blood T cell repertoires in COVID-19. For the study at large: From T cells, B-cell-depleted T cells, or PBMCs came the material, which was cDNA or gDNA.

Sequencing used PBMCs or T cells enriched from blood (not recorded which). The rearrangement joins TRBV30 to TRBJ1-6, with D possibly matching TRBD1 (6 bases). This TCR was sampled from a woman between 50 and 59 years old in a cohort exposed to, infected with or recovered from COVID-19 (not recorded which). The CDR3 nucleotides are TGTGCCTGGACATCTTCAGGGGAATCACCCCTCCACTTT. It specifies CAWTSSGESPLHF.